This TCR beta chain stems from a study of cytomegalovirus exposure and HLA in healthy donors. A few counts support this clone. Its specificity is not known. Study-level findings and limits: Most of the TCR beta V segments (in an earlier analysis) were productive either about 87% or about 30% of the time. Presence/absence analyses rested on an assumption that sequencing depth was roughly uniform across donors. Equally common other TCR beta chains were less clonally expanded than HLA-associated ones, a later analysis found. As a later analysis showed, a missense DCLRE1C variant was linked to trimming of TCR beta V- and J-genes.

Vbeta (60) and Jbeta (13) primers were used in the PCR. Here immunoSEQ multiplex PCR was the method, and the copy in TCRdb shows in-frame clones only, minus some. The sample records about 150,000 clones, about a tenth being singletons. V lost 0 bases and J 4 bases, leaving 8 bases between the germline ends. The CDR3 covers 13 residues. CDR1 is SGHNT and CDR2 is YYREEE in the germline V gene (reference sequence). The sample consisted of PBMCs. The source of this sequence is a male donor in good health and CMV-seronegative. The gene calls are TRBV5-4 and TRBJ2-7; the D is unclear. The CDR3 sequence: CASSLGQRYEQYF. The CDR3 nucleotides are TGTGCCAGCAGCTTGGGGCAGCGATACGAGCAGTACTTC.